This T cell receptor (beta chain) was profiled in a study of control samples from healthy donors and cancer patients. Clones were sequenced by immunoSEQ multiplex PCR, and TCRdb holds only the in-frame ones, with some missing. The table records about 57,000 clones, about 91% of them present only once. Germline CDR1 MNHEY, CDR2 SVGEGT. The CDR3 covers 15 residues. With 6 bases clipped from V and 4 bases from J, the junction kept 8 bases outside the gene matches. This rearrangement joins TRBV6-2 or TRBV6-3 to TRBJ1-2, with TRBD1 identical over 10 bases. The receptor comes from a young man with colorectal cancer. The sequencing input was PBMCs. CDR3: CASSRPGQGSYGYTF. The CDR3 nucleotides are TGTGCCAGCAGCAGACCGGGACAGGGGTCCTATGGCTACACCTTC.